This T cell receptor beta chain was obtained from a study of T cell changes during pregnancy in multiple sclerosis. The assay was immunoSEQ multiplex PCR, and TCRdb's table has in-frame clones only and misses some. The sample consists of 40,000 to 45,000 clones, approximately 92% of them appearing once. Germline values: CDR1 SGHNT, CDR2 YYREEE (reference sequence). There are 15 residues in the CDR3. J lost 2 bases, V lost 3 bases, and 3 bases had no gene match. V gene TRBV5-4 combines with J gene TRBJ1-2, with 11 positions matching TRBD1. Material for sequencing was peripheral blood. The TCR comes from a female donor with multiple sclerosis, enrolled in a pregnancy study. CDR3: CASSSRTGGNYGYTF. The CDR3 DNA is TGTGCCAGCAGCTCTCGGACAGGGGGCAACTATGGCTACACCTTC.